This passage covers 28 T cell receptor beta chains from one sample sequenced in a study of shared clonotypes between healthy human individuals. Naive CD8 cells comprised CD45RO-negative, CCR7-positively selected cells, excluding terminally differentiated effector memory CD45RA+ cells. Profiling relied on immunoSEQ multiplex PCR, and the TCRdb table lists in-frame clones only, not all of them. The data contain about 550,000 clones, just under 97% of them singletons. The sequenced sample consisted of naive CD8+ T cells sorted from blood. These receptors were collected from a woman younger than 45 in good health.

The rearrangement uses TRBV7-9 and TRBJ2-2; no definite D call. From germline, CDR1 is SEHNR and CDR2 FQNEAQ (reference sequence). With 2 bases removed from V and 1 base from J, the gap between germline ends came to 5 bases. This CDR3 is built from 14 residues. The CDR3 DNA follows: TGTGCCAGCAGCTTACCCATGAACACCGGGGAGCTGTTTTTT. Translation: CASSLPMNTGELFF.

V is TRBV5-1 and J is TRBJ1-4, with D perhaps TRBD1 (5 bases). Germline assignment: CDR1 SGHRS and CDR2 YFSETQ. This CDR3 is built from 14 residues. V was pared by 3 bases and J by 6 bases, with 12 bases between. This chain's CDR3 is CASSSDMPDEKLFF. CDR3 bases: TGCGCCAGCAGCTCGGACATGCCCGATGAAAAACTGTTTTTT.

This rearrangement joins TRBV5-8 to TRBJ1-1; D is uncertain. The V end lost 1 base, the J end lost 4 bases, and 5 bases lay between the germline ends. The CDR3 loop spans 12 amino acids. CDR1 is SGHTS and CDR2 is YDEGEE in the germline V gene. The CDR3 here is CASSLLGTEAFF. CDR3 bases: TGTGCCAGCAGCTTGTTGGGCACTGAAGCTTTCTTT. The whole variable domain, remainder taken from reference TRBV5-8 and TRBJ1-1, is EAGVTQSPTHLIKTRGQQATLRCSPISGHTSVYWYQQALGLGLQFLLWYDEGEERNRGNFPPRFSGRQFPNYSSELNVNALELEDSALYLCASSLLGTEAFFGQGTRLTVV.

J is TRBJ2-5 and V is TRBV13, with D hard to call. Germline V gives CDR1 PRHDT, CDR2 FYEKMQ (reference sequence). Trimming shortened V by 3 bases and J by 1 base, and 3 bases separated the two germline ends. The CDR3 loop spans 12 amino acids. This CDR3 reads CASSFPQETQYF. The DNA for the CDR3 is TGTGCCAGCAGCTTCCCCCAAGAGACCCAGTACTTC.

The chain couples TRBV7-9 to TRBJ1-3, with a weak D call TRBD1 (5 bases). Germline V lookup: CDR1 SEHNR, CDR2 FQNEAQ (reference sequence). The CDR3 contains 16 residues. V shed 4 bases and J shed 2 bases, with 15 bases lying between them. In DNA form, the CDR3 reads TGTGCCAGCAGCTCCCTCAAATCGGGGCCTGGAAACACCATATATTTT. It translates to CASSSLKSGPGNTIYF.

In regard to this clone: Other nucleotide sequences from this sample produce the same CDR3. The chain links TRBV27 to TRBJ2-7; D may be TRBD1 (6 bases). The ends were cut back, 5 bases at V and 4 bases at J, with 12 bases in the middle. Germline V gene data show CDR1 as MNHEY and CDR2 as SMNVEV (reference sequence). CDR3 length: 13 residues. This CDR3 is CASSPGQGYEQYF. The CDR3 coding sequence is TGTGCCAGCAGTCCCGGTCAGGGGTACGAGCAGTACTTC.

This chain joins TRBV28 and TRBJ1-2; a possible D gene is TRBD1 (5 bases). V lost 6 bases and J lost 0, with 20 bases in between. The length of the CDR3 is 17 residues. Germline V gene lookup returns CDR1 MDHEN and CDR2 SYDVKM. CDR3: CASSWGSVLYTNYGYTF. The DNA for the CDR3 is TGTGCCAGCAGCTGGGGGTCGGTATTATATACTAACTATGGCTACACCTTC.

This sequence joins TRBV19 and TRBJ2-7; weak D call: TRBD1 (6 bases). Trimming stripped 6 bases from V and 2 bases from J, with 14 bases between. Germline lookup yields CDR1 LNHDA and CDR2 SQIVND (reference sequence). The CDR3 spans 14 residues. The CDR3, as DNA: TGTGCCAGTAGCCCGATTCAGGGGACCTACGAGCAGTACTTC. It codes for CASSPIQGTYEQYF.

The rearrangement joins TRBV5-1 to TRBJ2-2; the match to TRBD2 covers 9 bases. CDR3 size: 16 residues. Germline values: CDR1 SGHRS, CDR2 YFSETQ. V shed 5 bases, J shed 0 bases, and the junction held 5 bases outside the gene matches. CDR3 nucleotide sequence: TGCGCCAGCAGAACAGGACTAGCGACGAACACCGGGGAGCTGTTTTTT. Amino acids: CASRTGLATNTGELFF.

CDR3 sequence (DNA): TGTGCCAGCTGGAATCAGCCCCAGCATTTT. Its protein product is CASWNQPQHF. The chain combines TRBV2 with TRBJ1-5, with D uncertain. CDR1 and CDR2 (germline): SNHLY, FYNNEI. The CDR3 consists of 10 residues. V lost 8 bases and J lost 4, with 3 bases in between.

The V gene is TRBV7-2, the J gene TRBJ2-5; 10 nucleotides line up with TRBD1. The J call may be faulty, since TRBJ2-7 better matches the DNA end. This CDR3 has 14 amino acids. The germline gives CDR1 SGHTA, CDR2 FQGNSA. The CDR3 bases are TGTGCCAGCAGCCCCGGACAGGGGGTCTACGAGCAGTACTTC. Its protein product is CASSPGQGVYEQYF.

The rearrangement uses TRBV4-2 and TRBJ2-2; the D is unclear. Germline V gives CDR1 LGHNA, CDR2 YNFKEQ. Trimming pared 3 bases from V and 0 bases from J, leaving 17 bases between. The CDR3 runs 18 residues. CDR3 DNA sequence: TGTGCCAGCAGCCATTCAGCCGGGTTCCCACCGAACACCGGGGAGCTGTTTTTT. Its protein product is CASSHSAGFPPNTGELFF.

The chain links TRBV4-1 to TRBJ1-1; tentatively, D is TRBD1 (6 bases). Germline V gives CDR1 MGHRA, CDR2 YSYEKL. Trimming removed 4 bases at V and 0 bases at J, with 9 bases between. CDR3 size: 14 residues. The CDR3 sequence is CASSRDNMNTEAFF. In nucleotides, the CDR3 is TGCGCCAGCAGCCGGGACAACATGAACACTGAAGCTTTCTTT.

The gene calls are TRBV19 and TRBJ2-7; 12 nucleotides line up with TRBD2. The CDR3 is 13 residues long. Germline trimming cut 9 bases from V and 3 bases from J; bases unmatched to any gene: 3. Germline V gene data show CDR1 as LNHDA and CDR2 as SQIVND (reference sequence). The CDR3 coding sequence is TGTGCCAGCGAGACTAGCGGGAGCTACGAGCAGTACTTC. Translated, it gives CASETSGSYEQYF.

The CDR3 spells CASSRGAVNYEQYF. The CDR3 DNA reads as TGTGCCAGCAGCCGAGGAGCGGTTAACTACGAGCAGTACTTC. The chain couples TRBV5-6 to TRBJ2-7; possible D gene TRBD2, 5 bases. The CDR3 consists of 14 residues. Trimming removed 4 bases at V and 3 bases at J, with 14 bases between. Germline-derived CDR1 and CDR2 are SGHDT and YYEEEE.

J is TRBJ1-1 and V is TRBV7-8, with TRBD1 identical over 7 bases. J was trimmed by 5 bases and V by 8 bases; bases with no gene match: 11. Per the germline V gene, CDR1 is SGHVS and CDR2 is FQNEAQ. This CDR3 spans 14 amino acids. The CDR3 sequence: CASSLEGARTEAFF. The DNA for the CDR3 is TGTGCCAGCTCCTTAGAGGGGGCGCGGACTGAAGCTTTCTTT.

This chain connects TRBV30 to TRBJ2-1, with 9 bases fitting TRBD2. The J segment lost 8 bases and the V segment lost 2 bases, leaving 13 bases of the junction unmatched. Germline assignment: CDR1 GTSNPN and CDR2 SVGIG (reference sequence). The CDR3 runs to 16 residues. In DNA form, the CDR3 reads TGTGCCTGGAGTACCGGGATTAGCGGGAGTTCCGATGAGCAGTTCTTC. It is translated as CAWSTGISGSSDEQFF.

This chain links TRBV6-6 with TRBJ2-1; D is tentatively TRBD1 or TRBD2 (5 bases each). The germline CDR1 and CDR2 sequences are MNHNY and SVGAGI (reference sequence). This CDR3 contains 14 residues. With 5 bases removed from V and 5 bases from J, the gap between germline ends came to 13 bases. The DNA for the CDR3 is TGTGCCAGCAGTCCCTGGGACCAACACAATGAGCAGTTCTTC. It yields the protein CASSPWDQHNEQFF.

DNA of the CDR3: TGTGCCAGCAGCCGGACAGGGGGAAAACTGTTTTTT. Translated, it gives CASSRTGGKLFF. This sequence joins TRBV28 and TRBJ1-4; 10 bases agree with TRBD1. The CDR3 extends over 12 amino acids. Germline values: CDR1 MDHEN, CDR2 SYDVKM. Losses at the gene ends were 6 bases for V and 10 bases for J; bases not matched to a gene: 2.

The rearrangement uses TRBV6-1 and TRBJ2-7; a possible D gene is TRBD2 (5 bases). This CDR3 is built from 15 residues. The V end was cut by 0 bases, the J end by 4 bases, with 13 bases between. The V gene's germline CDR1 is MNHNS and CDR2 SASEGT. CDR3 in DNA: TGTGCCAGCAGTGAAGCGTACTTCGGGGAATACGAGCAGTACTTC. Amino acids: CASSEAYFGEYEQYF.

Comment on this clone: The sample has other DNA sequences that encode this CDR3 too. The V and J genes are TRBV6-5 and TRBJ2-7, with 8 bases lining up with TRBD2. CDR3 length: 13 amino acids. J lost 3 bases, V lost 2 bases, and 0 bases had no gene match. Germline V gene data show CDR1 as MNHEY and CDR2 as SVGAGI. The CDR3: CASSYSGSYEQYF. CDR3 in DNA: TGTGCCAGCAGTTACAGCGGGAGCTACGAGCAGTACTTC.

The chain has TRBV28 and TRBJ2-1, with D perhaps being TRBD1 or TRBD2 (5 bases each). Germline V gene lookup returns CDR1 MDHEN and CDR2 SYDVKM. There are 10 residues in the CDR3. Trimming left V 7 bases short and J 9 bases short, with 7 bases between. The CDR3 reads CASNGGEQFF. For the CDR3, the DNA is TGTGCCAGCAATGGGGGTGAGCAGTTCTTC. The full variable domain, its missing parts supplied by reference TRBV28 and TRBJ2-1, is DVKVTQSSRYLVKRTGEKVFLECVQDMDHENMFWYRQDPGLGLRLIYFSYDVKMKEKGDIPEGYSVSREKKERFSLILESASTNQTSMYLCASNGGEQFFGPGTRLTVL.

V is TRBV13 and J is TRBJ2-1; TRBD2 matches 11 bases. CDR1 is PRHDT, CDR2 FYEKMQ, per germline (reference sequence). With 4 bases clipped from V and 7 bases from J, the junction kept 6 bases outside the gene matches. The CDR3 length is 15 residues. Written as DNA, the CDR3 is TGTGCCAGCAGCTCGCTAGCGGGAGGAAGGAATGAGCAGTTCTTC. It encodes CASSSLAGGRNEQFF.

This chain uses TRBV10-1 with TRBJ2-2; D not certain. Germline V lookup: CDR1 WNHNN, CDR2 SYGVQD (reference sequence). V was cut by 1 base and J by 7 bases, with 13 bases left in between. The CDR3 covers 15 residues. The DNA for the CDR3 is TGCGCCAGCAGTGAGTTAAGGCTACAAGGCGGGGAGCTGTTTTTT. This encodes CASSELRLQGGELFF.

This chain uses TRBV4-1 with TRBJ2-3; D gene unclear. This CDR3 region has 13 residues. CDR1 is MGHRA and CDR2 is YSYEKL in the germline V gene. V was shortened by 4 bases and J by 5 bases, with 10 bases between the two germline ends. The CDR3 nucleotides read TGCGCCAGCAGCCCGGCGGACGGAGATACGCAGTATTTT. Its protein product is CASSPADGDTQYF.

This chain joins TRBV2 and TRBJ2-1; a weak D match, TRBD2 (6 bases). This CDR3 has 16 amino acids. The ends were cut back, 6 bases at V and 0 bases at J, with 15 bases in the middle. Germline V gene sequence: CDR1 SNHLY, CDR2 FYNNEI. The CDR3 DNA reads as TGTGCCAGCAGCGACCTTCTAGCGCGCTCCTACAATGAGCAGTTCTTC. As protein: CASSDLLARSYNEQFF.

This clone was detected only once. The chain uses TRBV7-9 and TRBJ2-1; 8 nucleotides line up with TRBD2. Germline CDR1 is SEHNR and CDR2 is FQNEAQ (reference sequence). The CDR3 has 15 amino acids. After removal of 1 base from V and 8 bases from J, the junction contained 7 bases not matched to a gene. This CDR3 reads CASSLDGLAGDEQFF. Written as DNA, the CDR3 is TGTGCCAGCAGCTTAGATGGTCTAGCGGGCGATGAGCAGTTCTTC.

V gene TRBV4-1 combines with J gene TRBJ1-5; D might be TRBD1 (5 bases). The germline V and J ends were trimmed by 1 base and 2 bases, with 9 bases remaining between them. The CDR3 totals 15 residues. Germline V gene data show CDR1 as MGHRA and CDR2 as YSYEKL. In nucleotides, the CDR3 is TGCGCCAGCAGCCAAGGTAGGGGAGGCAATCAGCCCCAGCATTTT. Its translation is CASSQGRGGNQPQHF.